These 17 T cell receptor beta chains share one sample of origin, sequenced in a study of T cells in Graves' hyperthyroidism and ophthalmopathy (dated by TCRdb to about 2019). The library was made by multiplex PCR. For sequencing, an Illumina HiSeq 2000 was employed. The TCR beta CDR3 regions were amplified from RNA transcripts. The TCR CDR3 was subjected to a first round of RT-PCR using the HTBI primer set and the Qiagen OneStep RT-PCR kit. The raw public data were reprocessed by TCRdb itself: fastp quality trimming at Q25, MiXCR clonotype calling, in-frame beta chains only. CDR3 protein sequences are deduplicated, and each keeps its most common genes and DNA. Counted in this sample were roughly 500,000 distinct CDR3 sequences; roughly 15% of them appeared once. The ten largest clones capture 25% to 30% of the sample. The sample comprised blood. Source of these receptors: a woman in her twenties or thirties with Graves' ophthalmopathy.

Ten or more counts support this clonotype. DNA of the CDR3: TGCGCCAGCAGCTTCATTCCTCCGGGACAGGGGACCGGAAACACCATATATTTT. Its translation is CASSFIPPGQGTGNTIYF. This chain links TRBV5-1 with TRBJ1-3; TRBD1 matches 10 bases. The CDR3 is 18 amino acids. Germline V gene data show CDR1 as SGHRS and CDR2 as YFSETQ. V lost 2 bases to trimming and J lost 4 bases; unmatched junction nucleotides: 12.

This clonotype came up a few times. One end of the junction does not line up with germline, which may come from a read error. The chain has TRBV6-5 and TRBJ2-3; D may be TRBD2 (6 bases). Per the germline V gene, CDR1 is MNHEY and CDR2 is SVGAGI. The CDR3 is 15 amino acids. The CDR3 sequence: CASSHSRRAVDTQYF. In DNA form, the CDR3 reads TGTGCCAGCAGTCACTCGAGGAGGGCGGTTGATACGCAGTATTTT.

Many counts were recorded for this clonotype. The chain has TRBV7-2 and TRBJ1-6; 7 bases are a match to TRBD1. V shed 5 bases and J 5 bases; nucleotides not matched to a gene: 3. The CDR3 loop spans 14 amino acids. Looked up from germline, CDR1 is SGHTA and CDR2 is FQGNSA. CDR3 coding DNA: TGTGCCAGCAGCCGGGACAGTAATAATTCACCCCTCCACTTT. Its translation: CASSRDSNNSPLHF.

This clonotype was counted between two and nine times. The chain recombines TRBV9 with TRBJ1-5; 7 bases line up with TRBD1. This CDR3 has 15 residues. The germline V gene has CDR1 SGDLS and CDR2 YYNGEE. The J segment lost 3 bases and the V segment lost 2 bases, leaving 5 bases of the junction unmatched. CDR3 nucleotides: TGTGCCAGCAGCGTCTCTGGACAGGCCAATCAGCCCCAGCATTTT. Residues: CASSVSGQANQPQHF.

This rearrangement joins TRBV10-3 to TRBJ1-1, with D possibly TRBD1 on 6 matching bases. CDR3 length equals 14 residues. Trimming cost V 6 bases and J 1 base, with 12 bases left between them. Germline V gene lookup returns CDR1 ENHRY and CDR2 SYGVKD. The CDR3 DNA reads as TGTGCCATCAGGGAACGGACAGCGAACACTGAAGCTTTCTTT. Translated: CAIRERTANTEAFF.

The chain recombines TRBV11-1 with TRBJ2-2; 7 bases map to TRBD2. V shed 7 bases and J 2 bases; nucleotides not matched to a gene: 10. CDR1 and CDR2 (germline): SGHAT, FQDESV (reference sequence). The CDR3 loop spans 16 amino acids. The DNA for the CDR3 is TGTGCCAGCAAACCCTTTGGCGGGAGTAACACCGGGGAGCTGTTTTTT. This gives the protein CASKPFGGSNTGELFF.

This chain joins TRBV20-1 and TRBJ1-3; D gene uncertain. The CDR3 is 13 amino acids. The germline V gene encodes CDR1 DFQATT and CDR2 SNEGSKA (reference sequence). Trimming left V 3 bases short and J 3 bases short, with 9 bases between. CDR3 region: CSASSPVGNTIYF. In DNA, the CDR3 is TGCAGTGCTAGTTCCCCCGTTGGAAACACCATATATTTT.

Concerning this clonotype: A read error is possible here, since a much larger clone lies one base away. The gene calls are TRBV11-2 and TRBJ2-7; TRBD2 might be the D (6 bases). The germline V gene has CDR1 SGHAT and CDR2 FQNNGV. V gave up 5 bases and J gave up 4 bases, with 21 bases separating them. The CDR3 extends over 16 amino acids. The CDR3 protein is CASSMGTGGNNYEQYF. Here the CDR3 DNA reads TGTGCCAGCAGCATGGGGACTGGCGGGAACAATTACGAGCAGTACTTC.

Note on this clonotype: It may be a read error: a sequence one base away is much more abundant. This rearrangement joins TRBV27 to TRBJ2-7, with 12 bases matching TRBD2. CDR1 is MNHEY and CDR2 is SMNVEV in the germline V gene (reference sequence). The CDR3 has 15 residues. The CDR3 is CASSYSGLAGNEQCF. As DNA, the CDR3 is TGTGCCAGCAGTTATTCCGGACTAGCGGGGAACGAGCAGTGCTTC.

This clonotype has ten or more counts. This sequence joins TRBV2 and TRBJ2-7; 14 nucleotides match TRBD2. The CDR3 length is 16 residues. The germline gives CDR1 SNHLY, CDR2 FYNNEI. V dropped 3 bases and J dropped 3; count of bases not matched to a gene: 4. The CDR3 here is CASSDMGLAGDYEQYF. The CDR3 DNA reads TGTGCCAGCAGTGATATGGGACTAGCGGGGGACTACGAGCAGTACTTC.

The chain joins TRBV4-3 to TRBJ2-1; 8 bases are shared with TRBD2. Germline V gene lookup returns CDR1 LGHNA and CDR2 YSLEER. The CDR3 covers 15 residues. After removal of 4 bases from V and 9 bases from J, the junction contained 11 bases not matched to a gene. The CDR3 loop reads CASSPYSGTSVEQFF. CDR3 sequence (DNA): TGCGCCAGCAGCCCCTACAGCGGGACTAGTGTTGAGCAGTTCTTC.

The chain has TRBV5-1 and TRBJ1-1; 7 bases match TRBD1. The germline V gene has CDR1 SGHRS and CDR2 YFSETQ. V shed 0 bases and J 4 bases; nucleotides not matched to a gene: 9. The CDR3 is 16 residues long. The CDR3 here is CASSLAQGWSGTEAFF. The CDR3 coding sequence is TGCGCCAGCAGCTTGGCACAGGGGTGGTCCGGCACTGAAGCTTTCTTT. Combining the CDR3 with reference TRBV5-1 and TRBJ1-1 gives the whole variable domain KAGVTQTPRYLIKTRGQQVTLSCSPISGHRSVSWYQQTPGQGLQFLFEYFSETQRNKGNFPGRFSGRQFSNSRSEMNVSTLELGDSALYLCASSLAQGWSGTEAFFGQGTRLTVV.

This clonotype showed up just a few times. This chain links TRBV12-3 or TRBV12-4 with TRBJ2-1; TRBD2 aligns across 7 bases. The V segment lost 5 bases and the J segment 9 bases; nucleotides outside the gene matches: 4. The CDR3 contains 12 residues. CDR3 DNA sequence: TGTGCCAGCAGTGTGCCGGGAGGTGAGCAGTTCTTC. This codes for CASSVPGGEQFF.

The chain employs TRBV6-1 and TRBJ2-5; 8 nucleotides match TRBD2. Germline assignment: CDR1 MNHNS and CDR2 SASEGT. This CDR3 is 16 amino acids long. Unmatched junction bases numbered 10, after V lost 3 bases and J lost 4 bases. The CDR3 DNA reads as TGTGCCAGCAGTGAGCTCCACAGCGGGAGAGGAGAGACCCAGTACTTC. Protein product: CASSELHSGRGETQYF.

This clonotype was counted ten times or more. The chain joins TRBV28 to TRBJ2-1; 8 bases are shared with TRBD1. Germline V gene data show CDR1 as MDHEN and CDR2 as SYDVKM. Trimming removed 1 base from V and 2 bases from J; junction bases left unmatched: 7. The CDR3 is made up of 17 amino acids. The CDR3 reads CASSLFRTGRTYNEQFF. The CDR3 DNA reads as TGTGCCAGCAGTTTATTCCGGACAGGGCGTACCTACAATGAGCAGTTCTTC.

Concerning this clonotype: One end of the junction is discordant with germline, which a read error may explain. V and J are TRBV5-1 and TRBJ2-2, with D possibly TRBD2 on 5 matching bases. The germline V gene encodes CDR1 SGHRS and CDR2 YFSETQ. CDR3 size: 12 residues. In DNA form, the CDR3 reads TGCGTCAGCAGCTTGGAGGAAGGGGAGCTGTTTTTT. Translated, it gives CVSSLEEGELFF.

This clonotype was counted a few times. The chain carries TRBV7-2 and TRBJ1-6; D unclear. CDR3 length: 15 residues. Germline CDR1 and CDR2: SGHTA and FQGNSA. The ends were cut back, 5 bases at V and 8 bases at J, with 16 bases in the middle. The CDR3 loop reads CASSLRRSIDSPLHF. CDR3 bases: TGTGCCAGCAGCCTTCGACGGTCTATAGATTCACCCCTCCACTTT. Drawing the rest from reference TRBV7-2 and TRBJ1-6, the complete variable domain is GAGVSQSPSNKVTEKGKDVELRCDPISGHTALYWYRQSLGQGLEFLIYFQGNSAPDKSGLPSDRFSAERTGGSVSTLTIQRTQQEDSAVYLCASSLRRSIDSPLHFGNGTRLTVT.